The 29 T cell receptor beta chains given below trace back to one sample, sequenced in a study of shared clonotypes between healthy human individuals. TCRdb keeps only in-frame clones here, not all; method: immunoSEQ multiplex PCR. The repertoire has around 500,000 clones, about three quarters of them found once; the top ten carry 13%. The material sequenced was PBMCs. The receptor source for this set is a woman aged 40 to 50 in good health. Some clones in this sample may be carry-over from other donors' samples.

As concerns this clone: Since a much larger clone is just one base distant, this may be a read error. The rearrangement links TRBV7-9 to TRBJ1-1; no firm D call. The CDR3 extends over 12 amino acids. Germline V gene lookup returns CDR1 SEHNR and CDR2 FQNEAQ (reference sequence). Deletions cut 5 bases from V and 7 bases from J, with 11 bases between. This CDR3 reads CASSPIRIEAFF. CDR3 in DNA: TGTGCCAGCAGCCCCATCAGAATTGAAGCTTTCTTT.

This clone has just a few counts. The gene calls are TRBV6-1 and TRBJ2-1, with TRBD2 matching over 9 bases. The CDR3 length is 13 residues. CDR1 is MNHNS, CDR2 SASEGT, per germline. V lost 6 bases, J lost 9 bases, and 6 bases stayed unmatched. This chain's CDR3 is CASREGTSFEQFF. The CDR3 coding sequence is TGTGCCAGCAGAGAGGGGACTAGCTTTGAGCAGTTCTTC.

The genes are TRBV2 and TRBJ2-1; TRBD2 aligns across 10 bases. J lost 8 bases, V lost 7 bases, and 5 bases had no gene match. This CDR3 is 13 amino acids long. The germline CDR1 and CDR2 sequences are SNHLY and FYNNEI. The CDR3 DNA reads as TGTGCCAGCAAGCGGGAGGGGGCCGATGAGCAGTTCTTC. Translation: CASKREGADEQFF. Variable domain in full (rest from reference TRBV2 and TRBJ2-1): EPEVTQTPSHQVTQMGQEVILRCVPISNHLYFYWYRQILGQKVEFLVSFYNNEISEKSEIFDDQFSVERPDGSNFTLKIRSTKLEDSAMYFCASKREGADEQFFGPGTRLTVL.

A remark on this clone: The same CDR3 also results from other DNA sequences found in this sample. V and J are TRBV30 and TRBJ1-3; D gene uncertain. Trimming shortened V by 4 bases and J by 0 bases, and 7 bases separated the two germline ends. CDR3 length: 13 amino acids. Germline CDR1 reads GTSNPN; CDR2 reads SVGIG (reference sequence). The CDR3 protein is CAWIQSSGNTIYF. In nucleotides, the CDR3 is TGTGCCTGGATACAGTCCTCTGGAAACACCATATATTTT.

The CDR3 DNA follows: TGTGCCTGGGGCACATGGGGCGGCAATTCACCCCTCCACTTT. It specifies CAWGTWGGNSPLHF. The V call is TRBV30, the J call TRBJ1-6, with D possibly TRBD1 on 5 matching bases. CDR1 and CDR2 from the germline V gene are GTSNPN and SVGIG (reference sequence). This CDR3 is built from 14 residues. Trimming took 5 bases from V and 7 from J, leaving 15 bases between them.

The chain uses TRBV7-3 and TRBJ2-1; TRBD2 aligns across 9 bases. CDR3 length equals 15 residues. Germline V gene data show CDR1 as SGHTA and CDR2 as FQGTGA. The V segment lost 11 bases and the J segment 5 bases; nucleotides outside the gene matches: 13. DNA for the CDR3: TGTGCCTCGAAGGGGGCTAGCGGGAAGGACAATGAGCAGTTCTTC. Its protein product is CASKGASGKDNEQFF.

CDR3 DNA: TGTGCCAGCAGTTTCTCTCTCGGGGGCGGGATCTATGGCTACACCTTC. This sequence encodes CASSFSLGGGIYGYTF. The chain recombines TRBV28 with TRBJ1-2; a possible D gene is TRBD1 (6 bases). Germline CDR1 reads MDHEN; CDR2 reads SYDVKM. Trimming shortened V by 3 bases and J by 4 bases, and 18 bases separated the two germline ends. There are 16 residues in the CDR3.

The chain links TRBV25-1 to TRBJ2-1; 12 positions match TRBD2. Germline lookup yields CDR1 MGHDK and CDR2 SYGVNS. The ends lost 1 base at V and 5 bases at J; junction bases unmatched: 0. The CDR3 covers 15 residues. For the CDR3, the DNA is TGTGCCAGCAGTGAATCTAGCGGGAGGGACAATGAGCAGTTCTTC. This gives the protein CASSESSGRDNEQFF.

The rearrangement links TRBV27 to TRBJ1-4; perhaps TRBD1 as D (6 bases). CDR1 is MNHEY and CDR2 is SMNVEV in the germline V gene (reference sequence). The CDR3 loop spans 15 amino acids. The V end lost 1 base, the J end lost 7 bases, and 13 bases lay between the germline ends. This CDR3 is CASSLLGGLSEKLFF. For the CDR3, the DNA is TGTGCCAGCAGTTTATTAGGGGGATTGAGTGAAAAACTGTTTTTT.

This rearrangement joins TRBV5-1 to TRBJ1-5, with a weak D call TRBD1 (5 bases). The V end was cut by 0 bases, the J end by 5 bases, with 9 bases between. Germline V lookup: CDR1 SGHRS, CDR2 YFSETQ. The CDR3 is 14 amino acids. As DNA, the CDR3 is TGCGCCAGCAGCTTGGGACAGTACGATCAGCCCCAGCATTTT. This encodes CASSLGQYDQPQHF.

This clone was seen a handful of times. The chain uses TRBV2 and TRBJ2-2; the D gene could be TRBD1 or TRBD2 (5 bases each). Deletions cut 7 bases from V and 6 bases from J, with 21 bases between. This CDR3 is built from 16 residues. Germline V gives CDR1 SNHLY, CDR2 FYNNEI. CDR3 DNA sequence: TGTGCCAGCAAGAGGGACCTTCCCCCCCCCGCCGGGGAGCTGTTTTTT. Encoded protein: CASKRDLPPPAGELFF.

CDR3 DNA: TGTGCCAGTAGTATTGGGACAGTCACCGGGGAGCTGTTTTTT. Protein: CASSIGTVTGELFF. The chain employs TRBV19 and TRBJ2-2; 7 nucleotides line up with TRBD1. Germline assignment: CDR1 LNHDA and CDR2 SQIVND (reference sequence). There are 14 residues in the CDR3. The V gene end was trimmed by 3 bases and the J gene end by 4 bases; junction bases not matched to a gene: 2.

Regarding this clone: This CDR3 is also generated by other DNA sequences in the sample. The CDR3 loop is CASSLSRGRNEQFF. The CDR3 DNA reads as TGTGCCAGCAGCTTATCCAGGGGGCGCAATGAGCAGTTCTTC. The chain uses TRBV7-2 and TRBJ2-1; 8 bases are shared with TRBD1. Germline V gene lookup returns CDR1 SGHTA and CDR2 FQGNSA. The CDR3 sequence is 14 residues long. V lost 2 bases and J lost 6; bases outside the gene matches: 3.

V is TRBV5-4 and J is TRBJ2-1; 7 positions agree with TRBD2. J gave up 1 base and V 1 base, and 8 bases lay outside the gene matches. The CDR3 spans 17 residues. The germline V gene has CDR1 SGHNT and CDR2 YYREEE (reference sequence). CDR3 bases: TGTGCCAGCAGCTTGAGGCGGGAGAGGGGATCCTACAATGAGCAGTTCTTC. It encodes CASSLRRERGSYNEQFF.

With respect to this clone: A read error is likely here: a far larger clone is one base away. Additional DNA sequences in this sample encode the identical CDR3. The rearrangement joins TRBV27 to TRBJ1-1; D possibly corresponds to TRBD1 (6 bases). CDR1 is MNHEY and CDR2 is SMNVEV in the germline V gene (reference sequence). The CDR3 has 13 amino acids. The CDR3 coding sequence is TGTGCCAGCAGTTTAAGCAGGGACACTGAAGCTTTTTTT. This gives the protein CASSLSRDTEAFF.

This rearrangement joins TRBV5-4 to TRBJ2-7; 9 positions match TRBD1. The germline V gene has CDR1 SGHNT and CDR2 YYREEE (reference sequence). Trimming at V came to 4 bases and at J to 6 bases, leaving 2 bases not matched to a gene. CDR3 length: 12 residues. This chain's CDR3 is CASSRDRAEQYF. As DNA, the CDR3 is TGTGCCAGCAGCCGGGACAGGGCCGAGCAGTACTTC. Supplemented by reference TRBV5-4 and TRBJ2-7, the full variable domain reads ETGVTQSPTHLIKTRGQQVTLRCSSQSGHNTVSWYQQALGQGPQFIFQYYREEENGRGNFPPRFSGLQFPNYSSELNVNALELDDSALYLCASSRDRAEQYFGPGTRLTVT.

The gene calls are TRBV28 and TRBJ1-2; TRBD1 matches at 8 bases. The CDR3 loop spans 14 amino acids. V was clipped by 5 bases and J by 4 bases; unmatched bases: 6. CDR1 is MDHEN, CDR2 SYDVKM, per germline. The CDR3 DNA reads TGTGCCAGCAGTACCCAGGGGGCGACCTATGGCTACACCTTC. Translating gives CASSTQGATYGYTF.

The chain combines TRBV10-3 with TRBJ2-7; 7 bases line up with TRBD2. Germline CDR1 reads ENHRY; CDR2 reads SYGVKD. The V gene end was trimmed by 3 bases and the J gene end by 4 bases; junction bases not matched to a gene: 9. The CDR3 covers 15 residues. The CDR3 reads CAISEGLAGGYEQYF. DNA for the CDR3: TGTGCCATCAGTGAAGGGTTAGCGGGTGGGTACGAGCAGTACTTC.

The J gene is TRBJ2-3, the V gene TRBV11-1; a possible D gene is TRBD2 (6 bases). The germline gives CDR1 SGHAT, CDR2 FQDESV (reference sequence). The CDR3 covers 15 residues. Deletions cut 5 bases from V and 0 bases from J, with 12 bases between. The CDR3 sequence: CASSPGTYSTDTQYF. In DNA, the CDR3 is TGTGCCAGCAGCCCCGGGACTTATAGCACAGATACGCAGTATTTT.

The chain employs TRBV27 and TRBJ2-5, with TRBD1 identical over 10 bases. Germline V lookup: CDR1 MNHEY, CDR2 SMNVEV (reference sequence). The ends lost 8 bases at V and 4 bases at J; junction bases unmatched: 13. This CDR3 spans 16 amino acids. In DNA form, the CDR3 reads TGTGCCAGCCGGGAGTACGGGACAGGGGCCGGAGAGACCCAGTACTTC. It encodes CASREYGTGAGETQYF.

The chain joins TRBV7-2 to TRBJ1-2; no reliable D call. CDR3 length equals 14 residues. V lost 2 bases to trimming and J lost 8 bases, with 15 bases between them. The germline gives CDR1 SGHTA, CDR2 FQGNSA. The DNA for the CDR3 is TGTGCCAGCAGCTTATTCCCTTCGAGCGGGGGCTACACCTTC. Residues: CASSLFPSSGGYTF.

This clone was seen only a few times. The chain combines TRBV25-1 with TRBJ2-7; TRBD2 might be the D (5 bases). The germline CDR1 and CDR2 sequences are MGHDK and SYGVNS. The CDR3 length is 13 residues. Trimming removed 4 bases at V and 2 bases at J, with 9 bases between. The CDR3 loop is CASSVTGTYEQYF. CDR3 nucleotides: TGTGCCAGCAGTGTGACCGGGACCTACGAGCAGTACTTC.

This sequence joins TRBV2 and TRBJ2-1; D is unresolved. CDR3 length: 15 amino acids. Looked up from germline, CDR1 is SNHLY and CDR2 is FYNNEI. Trimming removed 2 bases at V and 2 bases at J, with 10 bases between. The CDR3 sequence: CASSESLGAYNEQFF. The CDR3 coding sequence is TGTGCCAGCAGTGAAAGTTTGGGTGCCTACAATGAGCAGTTCTTC.

This clone was found a few times. This same CDR3 is encoded by further DNA sequences in the sample. V and J are TRBV19 and TRBJ1-5, with D possibly TRBD1 on 6 matching bases. This CDR3 spans 15 amino acids. Germline assignment: CDR1 LNHDA and CDR2 SQIVND (reference sequence). The V end was cut by 6 bases, the J end by 0 bases, with 12 bases between. CDR3 amino acids: CASRTTGNSNQPQHF. The CDR3 bases are TGTGCCAGTAGGACCACAGGGAATAGCAATCAGCCCCAGCATTTT.

V usage is TRBV7-3 and J usage is TRBJ2-1, with 8 bases fitting TRBD1. Germline CDR1 and CDR2: SGHTA and FQGTGA. V was clipped by 5 bases and J by 7 bases; unmatched bases: 4. The CDR3 has 13 amino acids. The DNA for the CDR3 is TGTGCCAGCAGCCTGAACAGGGGGAATGAGCAGTTCTTC. It encodes CASSLNRGNEQFF. The full variable domain, rest sourced from reference TRBV7-3 and TRBJ2-1, is GAGVSQTPSNKVTEKGKYVELRCDPISGHTALYWYRQSLGQGPEFLIYFQGTGAADDSGLPNDRFFAVRPEGSVSTLKIQRTERGDSAVYLCASSLNRGNEQFFGPGTRLTVL.

The V and J genes are TRBV2 and TRBJ2-5; the D is unclear. V was shortened by 2 bases and J by 2 bases, with 9 bases between the two germline ends. The CDR3 is made up of 14 amino acids. Germline V gene data show CDR1 as SNHLY and CDR2 as FYNNEI. This CDR3 reads CASSERSEQETQYF. In DNA form, the CDR3 reads TGTGCCAGCAGTGAACGGTCGGAACAAGAGACCCAGTACTTC.

This clone showed up just once. The V call is TRBV5-4, the J call TRBJ2-3, with 8 bases matching TRBD2. With 4 bases clipped from V and 1 base from J, the junction kept 8 bases outside the gene matches. CDR3 length: 16 residues. In germline, CDR1 is SGHNT, CDR2 YYREEE (reference sequence). The CDR3 protein is CASSAQRAGGTDTQYF. DNA of the CDR3: TGTGCCAGCAGCGCCCAAAGAGCGGGGGGCACAGATACGCAGTATTTT.

In its sample, this clone was seen once. The genes are TRBV25-1 and TRBJ2-2; 7 bases align to TRBD2. The CDR3 has 14 residues. Per germline, CDR1 MGHDK and CDR2 SYGVNS. J was trimmed by 8 bases and V by 3 bases; bases with no gene match: 6. In DNA, the CDR3 is TGTGCCAGCAGTGAGGGAGGGCCTAGGGGGGAGCTGTTTTTT. Translation: CASSEGGPRGELFF. Filled out from reference TRBV25-1 and TRBJ2-2, the complete variable domain reads EADIYQTPRYLVIGTGKKITLECSQTMGHDKMYWYQQDPGMELHLIHYSYGVNSTEKGDLSSESTVSRIRTEHFPLTLESARPSHTSQYLCASSEGGPRGELFFGEGSRLTVL.

A note on this clone: A single base is all that separates this from a far larger clone, so a read error is likely. Other DNA sequences in this sample translate to the same CDR3. The V gene is TRBV7-9, the J gene TRBJ1-2; D uncertain. The germline V gene has CDR1 SEHNR and CDR2 FQNEAQ (reference sequence). This CDR3 has 12 amino acids. The ends were cut back, 1 base at V and 5 bases at J, with 5 bases in the middle. The CDR3 DNA reads as TGTGCCAGCAGCTTAGTAGGGTATGGCTACACCTTC. Translated: CASSLVGYGYTF.